This T cell receptor (beta chain) was captured in a study of T cell repertoires in cytomegalovirus infection. Study-wide background: Public TCR beta signatures were indicative of both CMV infection and a matching HLA type.

Study-level points and caveats: HLA-C-restricted CMV-specific TCR beta clonotypes were dominant in the ex vivo response. Summed public TCR beta family frequency identified CMV carriers bearing the relevant HLA.

This clonotype has a count of ten or more. Antigen: not known. The V gene lost 6 bases and the J gene lost 1 base, with 18 bases spanning the gap. Germline CDR1 is MNHEY and CDR2 is SVGAGI. The CDR3 is 16 amino acids. TCRdb passed the reads through MiXCR, listing each CDR3 protein once. Altogether fewer than 550,000 distinct CDR3 sequences are present, about 15% being singletons, with the ten largest covering more than 20%. This TCR derives from a human donor in good health (CMV status not recorded). Some clones in this sample may be carry-over from other donors' samples. The rearrangement links TRBV6-5 to TRBJ1-1; D is possibly TRBD1 (5 bases). The sample taken for sequencing was CD8+ T cells from PBMCs. The CDR3 is CASSTVSETANTEAFF. The CDR3, as DNA: TGTGCCAGCAGCACAGTCTCTGAGACAGCGAACACTGAAGCTTTCTTT.